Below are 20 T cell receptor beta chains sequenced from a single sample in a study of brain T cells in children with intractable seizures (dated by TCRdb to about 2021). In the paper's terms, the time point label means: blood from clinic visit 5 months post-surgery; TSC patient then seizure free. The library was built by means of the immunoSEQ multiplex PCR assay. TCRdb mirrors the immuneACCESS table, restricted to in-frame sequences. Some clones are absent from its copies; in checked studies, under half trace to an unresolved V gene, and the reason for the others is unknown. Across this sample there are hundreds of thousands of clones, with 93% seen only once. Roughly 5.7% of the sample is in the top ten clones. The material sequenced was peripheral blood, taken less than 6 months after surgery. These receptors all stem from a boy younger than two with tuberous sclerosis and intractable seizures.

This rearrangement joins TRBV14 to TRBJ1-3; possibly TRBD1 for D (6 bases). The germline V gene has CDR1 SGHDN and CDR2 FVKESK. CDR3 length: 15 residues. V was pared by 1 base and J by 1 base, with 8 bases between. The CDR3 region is CASSQAQGSGNTIYF. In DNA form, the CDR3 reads TGTGCCAGCAGCCAAGCTCAGGGGTCTGGAAACACCATATATTTT.

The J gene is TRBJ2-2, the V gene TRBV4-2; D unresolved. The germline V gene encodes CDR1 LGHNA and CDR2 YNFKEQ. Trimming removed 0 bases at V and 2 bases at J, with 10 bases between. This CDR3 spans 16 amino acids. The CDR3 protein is CASSQDSRTNTGELFF. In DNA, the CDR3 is TGTGCCAGCAGCCAAGATAGTCGGACCAACACCGGGGAGCTGTTTTTT.

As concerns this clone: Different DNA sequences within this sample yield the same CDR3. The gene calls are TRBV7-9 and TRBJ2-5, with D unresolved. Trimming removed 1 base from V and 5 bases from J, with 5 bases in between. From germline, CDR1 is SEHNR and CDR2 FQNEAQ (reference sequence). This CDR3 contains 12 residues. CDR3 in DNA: TGTGCCAGCAGCTTAGTCCGGGAGACCCAGTACTTC. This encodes CASSLVRETQYF.

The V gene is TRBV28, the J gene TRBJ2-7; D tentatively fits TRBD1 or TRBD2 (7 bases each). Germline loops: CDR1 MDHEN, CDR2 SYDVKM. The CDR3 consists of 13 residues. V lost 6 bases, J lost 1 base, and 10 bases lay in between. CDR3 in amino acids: CASRAGQSYEQYF. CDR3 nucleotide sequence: TGTGCCAGCAGAGCGGGACAGTCCTACGAGCAGTACTTC.

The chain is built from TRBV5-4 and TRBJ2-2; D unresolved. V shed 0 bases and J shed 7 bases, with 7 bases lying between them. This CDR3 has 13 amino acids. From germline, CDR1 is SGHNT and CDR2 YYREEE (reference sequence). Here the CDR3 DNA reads TGTGCCAGCAGCTTGGCCCGAATCGGGGAGCTGTTTTTT. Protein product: CASSLARIGELFF. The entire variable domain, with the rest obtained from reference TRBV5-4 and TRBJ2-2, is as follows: ETGVTQSPTHLIKTRGQQVTLRCSSQSGHNTVSWYQQALGQGPQFIFQYYREEENGRGNFPPRFSGLQFPNYSSELNVNALELDDSALYLCASSLARIGELFFGEGSRLTVL.

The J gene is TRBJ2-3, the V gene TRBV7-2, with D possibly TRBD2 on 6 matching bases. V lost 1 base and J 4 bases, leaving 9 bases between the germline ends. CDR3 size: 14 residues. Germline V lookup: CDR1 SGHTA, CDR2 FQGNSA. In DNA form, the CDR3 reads TGTGCCAGCAGCTTAGGTCCTAGCGCAGATACGCAGTATTTT. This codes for CASSLGPSADTQYF.

The CDR3 bases are TGTGCCAGCACCATCCCCACAGGGGGCACCTGTAAGGACGAGCAGTACTTC. Its protein is CASTIPTGGTCKDEQYF. The chain joins TRBV5-4 to TRBJ2-7; TRBD1 agrees at 9 bases. The V segment lost 6 bases and the J segment 5 bases; nucleotides outside the gene matches: 18. CDR3 size: 17 residues. CDR1 and CDR2 from the germline V gene are SGHNT and YYREEE (reference sequence).

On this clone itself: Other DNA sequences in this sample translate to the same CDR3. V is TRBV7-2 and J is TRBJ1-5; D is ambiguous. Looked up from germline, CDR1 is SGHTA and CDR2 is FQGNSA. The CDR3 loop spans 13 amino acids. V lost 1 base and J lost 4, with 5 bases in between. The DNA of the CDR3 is TGTGCCAGCAGCTTAGATCCGAATCAGCCCCAGCATTTT. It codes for CASSLDPNQPQHF.

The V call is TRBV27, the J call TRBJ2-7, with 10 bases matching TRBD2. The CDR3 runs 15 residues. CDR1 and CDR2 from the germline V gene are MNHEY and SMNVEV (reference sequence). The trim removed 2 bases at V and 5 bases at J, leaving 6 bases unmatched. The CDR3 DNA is TGTGCCAGCAGTTTAAGTCTAGCGGGAGTCAACGAGCAGTACTTC. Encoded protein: CASSLSLAGVNEQYF.

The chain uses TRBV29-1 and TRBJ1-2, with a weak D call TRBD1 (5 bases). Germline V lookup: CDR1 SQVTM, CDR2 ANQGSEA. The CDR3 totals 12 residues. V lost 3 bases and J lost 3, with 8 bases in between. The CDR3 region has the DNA TGCAGCGTTGAGCAGGGAGACTATGGCTACACCTTC. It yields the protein CSVEQGDYGYTF.

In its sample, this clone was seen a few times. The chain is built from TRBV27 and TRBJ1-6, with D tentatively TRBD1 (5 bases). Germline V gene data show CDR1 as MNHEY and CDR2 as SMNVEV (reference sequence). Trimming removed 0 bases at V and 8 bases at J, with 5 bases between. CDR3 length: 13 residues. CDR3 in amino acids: CASSLSGDSPLHF. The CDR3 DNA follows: TGTGCCAGCAGTTTATCGGGGGATTCACCCCTCCACTTT.

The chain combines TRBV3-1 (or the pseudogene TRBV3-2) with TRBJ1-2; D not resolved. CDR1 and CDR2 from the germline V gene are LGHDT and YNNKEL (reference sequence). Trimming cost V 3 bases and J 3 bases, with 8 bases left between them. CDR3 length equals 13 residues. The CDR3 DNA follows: TGTGCCAGCAGCCAGGGCCTCTACTATGGCTACACCTTC. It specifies CASSQGLYYGYTF.

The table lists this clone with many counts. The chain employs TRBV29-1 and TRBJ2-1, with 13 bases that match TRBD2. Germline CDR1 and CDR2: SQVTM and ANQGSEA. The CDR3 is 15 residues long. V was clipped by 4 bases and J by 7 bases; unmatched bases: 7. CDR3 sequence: CSVVLAGGPSNEQFF. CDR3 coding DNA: TGCAGCGTTGTACTAGCGGGAGGGCCGAGTAATGAGCAGTTCTTC.

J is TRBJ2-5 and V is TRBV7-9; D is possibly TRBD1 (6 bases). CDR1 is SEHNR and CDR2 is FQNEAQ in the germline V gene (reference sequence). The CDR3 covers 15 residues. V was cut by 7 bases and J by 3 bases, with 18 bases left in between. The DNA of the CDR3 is TGTGCCAGCAACGACATTGCAGGGGTGGAAGAGACCCAGTACTTC. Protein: CASNDIAGVEETQYF.

DNA for the CDR3: TGTGCCAGTAGTTCGGGACTAGCGGGGAACTACGAGCAGTACTTC. Translating it yields CASSSGLAGNYEQYF. The genes are TRBV19 and TRBJ2-7, with 13 bases aligning to TRBD2. In germline, CDR1 is LNHDA, CDR2 SQIVND (reference sequence). This CDR3 has 15 amino acids. The V gene end was trimmed by 5 bases and the J gene end by 3 bases; junction bases not matched to a gene: 4.

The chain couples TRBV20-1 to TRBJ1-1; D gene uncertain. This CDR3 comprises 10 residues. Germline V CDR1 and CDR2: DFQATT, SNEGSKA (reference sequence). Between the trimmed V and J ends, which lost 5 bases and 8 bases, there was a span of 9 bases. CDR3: CSAVNLEAFF. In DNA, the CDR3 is TGCAGTGCTGTCAACCTAGAAGCTTTCTTT.

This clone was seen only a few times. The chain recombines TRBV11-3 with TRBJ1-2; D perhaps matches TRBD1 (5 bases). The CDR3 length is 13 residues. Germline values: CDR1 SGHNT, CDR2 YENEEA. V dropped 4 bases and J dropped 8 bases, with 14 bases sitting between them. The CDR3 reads CASSWDGVAGYTF. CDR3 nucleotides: TGTGCCAGCAGCTGGGACGGCGTTGCCGGCTACACCTTC. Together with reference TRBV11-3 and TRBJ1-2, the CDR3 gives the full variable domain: EAGVVQSPRYKIIEKKQPVAFWCNPISGHNTLYWYLQNLGQGPELLIRYENEEAVDDSQLPKDRFSAERLKGVDSTLKIQPAELGDSAVYLCASSWDGVAGYTFGSGTRLTVV.

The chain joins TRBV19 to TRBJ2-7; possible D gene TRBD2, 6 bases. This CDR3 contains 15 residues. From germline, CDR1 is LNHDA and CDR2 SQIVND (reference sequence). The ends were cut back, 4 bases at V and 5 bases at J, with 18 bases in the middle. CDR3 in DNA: TGTGCCAGTAGTAAGGTGGCGGGACCCTGGGACGAGCAGTACTTC. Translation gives CASSKVAGPWDEQYF.

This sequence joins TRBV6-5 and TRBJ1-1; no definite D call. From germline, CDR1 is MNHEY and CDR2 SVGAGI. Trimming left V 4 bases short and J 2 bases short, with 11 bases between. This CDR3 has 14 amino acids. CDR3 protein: CASSFLSLNTEAFF. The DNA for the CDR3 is TGTGCCAGCAGTTTTCTTTCGCTTAACACTGAAGCTTTCTTT.

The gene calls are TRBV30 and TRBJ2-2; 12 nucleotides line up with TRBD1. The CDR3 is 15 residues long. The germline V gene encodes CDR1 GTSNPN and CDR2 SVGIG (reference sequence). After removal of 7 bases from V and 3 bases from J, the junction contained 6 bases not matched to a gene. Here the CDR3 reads CASQGTGGDTGELFF. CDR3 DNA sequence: TGTGCCTCGCAGGGGACAGGGGGCGACACCGGGGAGCTGTTTTTT.